These T cell receptor beta chains were read from a single sample in a study of blood T cell repertoires in COVID-19. Sequencing used immunoSEQ multiplex PCR; TCRdb keeps in-frame clones, though not all of them. The sample has a few hundred thousand clones, about 90% seen once. The sequenced sample consisted of PBMCs or T cells enriched from blood (not recorded which). Every receptor here comes from a woman in her 30s who had recovered from COVID-19. The CDR3 runs from the conserved cysteine through the conserved F or W. D genes are given only for firm matches. The listing skips clone size in some rows; elsewhere it reads once, few, many or a size class.

D gene	V gene	clone size	J gene	CDR3 DNA	CDR3 protein
NA	TRBV11-2	NA	TRBJ1-1	TGTGCCAGCAGCTTAACAGGGAAGGACACTGAAGCTTTCTTT	CASSLTGKDTEAFF
TRBD2	TRBV7-9	NA	TRBJ2-1	TGTGCCAGCAGCTTAGGGACTAGCGGGAATCTGGGCCCCGCCAATGAGCAGTTCTTC	CASSLGTSGNLGPANEQFF
NA	TRBV7-8	once	TRBJ2-7	TGTGCCAGCAGCTTAGAGTTCTTAGGGCGGGTCGACGAGCAGTACTTC	CASSLEFLGRVDEQYF
TRBD1	TRBV19	NA	TRBJ1-5	TGTGCCAGTACGGCCGGGACAGGGGTTCAGCCCCAGCATTTT	CASTAGTGVQPQHF
TRBD1	TRBV30	NA	TRBJ1-4	TGTGCCTGGAGATCGACAGGGGCTAATGAAAAACTGTTTTTT	CAWRSTGANEKLFF
NA	TRBV21-1	NA	TRBJ1-2	TGTGCCAGCAGGGGGGCGCATGGCTACACCTTC	CASRGAHGYTF
NA	TRBV6-5	few	TRBJ1-6	TGTGCCAGCAGTCAATGGGTTAGACAGAATTCACCCCTCCACTTT	CASSQWVRQNSPLHF
NA	TRBV3-1/TRBV3-2	once	TRBJ1-1	TGTGCCAGCAGCCAAGGGGGGCCTGAAGCTTTCTTT	CASSQGGPEAFF
TRBD2	TRBV19	NA	TRBJ2-1	TGTGCCAGTAGTACGGCTAGCGGGGGTACTGAGCAGTTCTTC	CASSTASGGTEQFF
NA	TRBV29-1	once	TRBJ1-2	TGCAGCGGCCGAGGCAGCTATGGCTACACCTTC	CSGRGSYGYTF
TRBD1	TRBV15	NA	TRBJ1-3	TGTGCCACCAGCAGAGGACAGGGAGCTGGAAACACCATATATTTT	CATSRGQGAGNTIYF
NA	TRBV7-9	once	TRBJ1-1	TGTGCCAGCAGCTTGGAGGGGCGGTCACAAGCTTTCTTT	CASSLEGRSQAFF
NA	TRBV18	NA	TRBJ1-1	TGTGCCAGCTCACCGGACAAACTAATTGAAGCTTTCTTT	CASSPDKLIEAFF
TRBD1	TRBV24-1	few	TRBJ1-5	TGTGCCACCAGTGAGAAGGGACAGGGAGGAGATCAGCCCCAGCATTTT	CATSEKGQGGDQPQHF
NA	TRBV30	NA	TRBJ2-7	TGTGCCTGCGTGGACACGTCCATTTCGTACGAGCAGTACTTC	CACVDTSISYEQYF
NA	TRBV5-1	NA	TRBJ1-4	TGCGCCAGCAATTTGGGGGCTTTGTCGACCGCAACTAATGAAAAACTGTTTTTT	CASNLGALSTATNEKLFF
NA	TRBV11-2	NA	TRBJ2-5	TGTGCCAGCAGCCAAAGAGACAGTTGGCGAGCGGGCTTAGAGACCCAGTACTTC	CASSQRDSWRAGLETQYF
TRBD1	TRBV30	NA	TRBJ1-5	TGTGCCTGGAGACCGGGACAGGGGTATAGCAATCAGCCCCAGCATTTT	CAWRPGQGYSNQPQHF
TRBD1	TRBV7-8	NA	TRBJ1-2	TGTGCCAGCAGCCCGAACCGGGACAGGGGCCATGGCTACACCTTC	CASSPNRDRGHGYTF
TRBD2	TRBV4-2	NA	TRBJ2-1	TGTGCCAGCAGCCCCATAGCGGGGGCCAGCTCCTACAATGAGCAGTTCTTC	CASSPIAGASSYNEQFF
TRBD2	TRBV11-2	NA	TRBJ2-3	TGTGCCAGCAGCGAACTAGCGGGAGGGCCCCCAGATACGCAGTATTTT	CASSELAGGPPDTQYF
NA	TRBV5-1	NA	TRBJ2-7	TGCGCCAGCAGCTTAATTATAGAGGCCGAGCAGTACTTC	CASSLIIEAEQYF
NA	TRBV19	once	TRBJ1-5	TGTGCCAGTAGTATAAGACAGGCAGGGAATCAGCCCCAGCATTTT	CASSIRQAGNQPQHF
NA	TRBV6-5	NA	TRBJ1-2	TGTGCCAGCAGTTCGTACTCCTATGGCTACACCTTC	CASSSYSYGYTF
NA	TRBV15	NA	TRBJ1-1	TGTGCCACCAGCAGAAATGGACAGCCGAACACTGAAGCTTTCTTT	CATSRNGQPNTEAFF
TRBD1	TRBV6-5	few	TRBJ1-2	TGTGCCAGCACCGACAGGGTGGCCGGCTACACCTTC	CASTDRVAGYTF
TRBD2	TRBV7-6	NA	TRBJ2-7	TGTGCCAGCAGCGAGCTTAGCGGGGGGGCCTACGAGCAGTACTTC	CASSELSGGAYEQYF
NA	TRBV15	NA	TRBJ1-4	TGTGCCACCAGCAGACCCAGGGGCATAGGTGAAAAACTGTTTTTT	CATSRPRGIGEKLFF
TRBD1	TRBV15	NA	TRBJ2-5	TGTGCCACCAGCAGCCACGGAACTGGACAGGGAAAAAAGCCTCAAGAGACCCAGTACTTC	CATSSHGTGQGKKPQETQYF
NA	TRBV5-1	NA	TRBJ1-1	TGCGCCAGCAGCTTGGTGCCGGGGGACACTGAAGCTTTCTTT	CASSLVPGDTEAFF
NA	TRBV7-3	NA	TRBJ1-1	TGTGCCAGCAGCCGTGGAGGGCTGGGTACTGAAGCTTTCTTT	CASSRGGLGTEAFF
TRBD1	TRBV28	NA	TRBJ2-6	TGTGCCAGCAGTTTACCGGGACAGGGAAGATCTGGGGCCAACGTCCTGACTTTC	CASSLPGQGRSGANVLTF
NA	TRBV5-1	once	TRBJ1-2	TGCGCCAGCAGCTTGGAAAACAGTCTGTCGGGCTACACCTTC	CASSLENSLSGYTF
NA	TRBV6-1	NA	TRBJ1-4	TGTGCCAGCAGTGACCCTAGGACTGAGAAACTGTTTTTT	CASSDPRTEKLFF
NA	TRBV13	NA	TRBJ1-2	TGTGCCAGCAGCTTCGTGGGGGCACAGGGTTACTATGGCTACACCTTC	CASSFVGAQGYYGYTF
TRBD2	TRBV6-5	NA	TRBJ2-1	TGTGCCAGCAGTTACACCCTAGCGGGGTCCTACAATGAGCAGTTCTTC	CASSYTLAGSYNEQFF
TRBD1	TRBV7-2	NA	TRBJ1-5	TGTGCCAGCAGCGCCGGGACAGGGGAAGGATTTCAGCCCCAGCATTTT	CASSAGTGEGFQPQHF
NA	TRBV19	once	TRBJ2-1	TGTGCCAGTAGTATAGGGATACTAGCCCCTAGGTCCTACAATGAGCAGTTCTTC	CASSIGILAPRSYNEQFF
NA	TRBV20-1	NA	TRBJ2-3	TGCAGTGCTAGTCGGGTCCCAACCAGCACAGATACGCAGTATTTT	CSASRVPTSTDTQYF
TRBD1	TRBV4-1	NA	TRBJ1-6	TGCGCCAGCAGCGCGGGACAGGGAGATAATTCACCCCTCCACTTT	CASSAGQGDNSPLHF
TRBD2	TRBV27	NA	TRBJ2-1	TGTGCCAGCAGTCCCCGACTAGCGGACAATGAGCAGTTCTTC	CASSPRLADNEQFF